This T cell receptor (beta chain) derives from a study of esophageal squamous cell carcinoma under preoperative chemotherapy. Time point here: after preoperative PTX-NDP chemotherapy. TCRdb re-called the PCR reads with MiXCR, one entry per CDR3 protein. The sample contains 30,000 to 35,000 distinct CDR3 sequences, about half of which appear only once. This clonotype qualifies as medium-sized (0.01 to 0.1%). The germline gives CDR1 MNHNS, CDR2 SASEGT. The CDR3 has 14 amino acids. V gave up 6 bases and J gave up 1 base, with 12 bases separating them. Sample collection was performed from a patient given preoperative chemotherapy. The sequence was obtained from a human donor with esophageal squamous cell carcinoma. The donor label of this sample is uncertain. V is TRBV6-1 and J is TRBJ2-5; perhaps TRBD1 as D (5 bases). CDR3 bases: TGTGCCAGCAGCAGGGTGGGGTCCCAAGAGACCCAGTACTTC. Residues: CASSRVGSQETQYF.